This T cell receptor (beta chain) was observed in a study of T cells after posttransplantation cyclophosphamide. Notes on the study in general: Blood and skin or GI T cell repertoires showed limited TRB overlap. TRB clonality was highly associated with recipient CMV seropositivity and reactivation.

The protocol was immunoSEQ multiplex PCR, while the TCRdb copy is restricted to in-frame clones and leaves out a portion. Altogether roughly 35,000 clones were found in the sample, and no singletons occur. The V gene's germline CDR1 is SGHVS and CDR2 FQNEAQ. After removal of 5 bases from V and 0 bases from J, the junction contained 10 bases not matched to a gene. The CDR3 spans 17 residues. This clone was picked up many times. What it recognizes is unknown. Sequencing used PBMCs. The gene calls are TRBV7-8 and TRBJ2-1, with 7 bases matching TRBD2. This receptor was obtained from a girl aged 5-17 years in good health, CMV-negative, and a related stem cell transplant donor. In nucleotides, the CDR3 is TGTGCCAGCAGCGAGAGGTCGGGCGGGAGCTCCTACAATGAGCAGTTCTTC. This codes for CASSERSGGSSYNEQFF.